The source of this T cell receptor beta chain is a study of blood T cell repertoires in COVID-19. Study details: The origin of the acute and convalescent COVID-19 samples was the United States, Italy and Spain.

CDR3 length: 15 residues. Deletions cut 0 bases from V and 0 bases from J, with 7 bases between. From germline, CDR1 is SGDLS and CDR2 YYNGEE. Sequencing used immunoSEQ multiplex PCR; TCRdb keeps in-frame clones, though not all of them. The sample gives 30,000 to 40,000 clones, around 90% of which show up once; roughly 6.3% is in the top ten. The chain links TRBV9 to TRBJ1-3; D remains unclear. This receptor was taken from a human donor in a cohort sampled during active COVID-19. The sample taken for sequencing was peripheral blood. CDR3 bases: TGTGCCAGCAGCGTAGGGCCAGACTCTGGAAACACCATATATTTT. Amino acid sequence: CASSVGPDSGNTIYF.